These T cell receptor beta chains were read from a single sample in a study of blood T cell repertoires in COVID-19. The protocol was immunoSEQ multiplex PCR, while the TCRdb copy is restricted to in-frame clones and leaves out a portion. The sample lists approximately 70,000 clones, around 91% seen once, with more than 8% in the top ten. The sequenced sample was peripheral blood. The receptors stem from a human donor in a cohort sampled during active COVID-19. Each CDR3 is given with its conserved first and last residue. D genes are given only for firm matches. Clone size is not always given. Where it is, it says once, few, many or a class for expanded clones.

TRBV30	once	TRBJ1-2	.	CAWSEWGRPNYGYTF	TGTGCCTGGAGCGAGTGGGGGCGACCTAACTATGGCTACACCTTC
TRBV12-3/TRBV12-4	.	TRBJ1-5	.	CASSSGTGQPQHF	TGTGCCAGCAGCTCTGGAACGGGTCAGCCCCAGCATTTT
TRBV28	.	TRBJ1-2	TRBD1	CATRDSYGYTF	TGTGCCACGCGGGACAGCTATGGCTACACCTTC
TRBV4-1	.	TRBJ1-2	.	CASSQVAGSYGYTF	TGCGCCAGCAGCCAAGTAGCCGGGAGTTATGGCTACACCTTC
TRBV10-3	.	TRBJ1-1	.	CAIRSQGNTEAFF	TGTGCCATCAGAAGTCAGGGGAACACTGAAGCTTTCTTT
TRBV27	.	TRBJ1-5	TRBD1	CASSSSTGMHQPQHF	TGTGCCAGCAGTTCCTCGACAGGGATGCATCAGCCCCAGCATTTT
TRBV28	.	TRBJ2-7	.	CASSLREQYF	TGTGCCAGCAGTTTACGCGAGCAGTACTTC
TRBV29-1	.	TRBJ2-7	TRBD1	CSVHEAGTGGGPYEQYF	TGCAGCGTTCACGAGGCCGGGACAGGGGGTGGGCCCTACGAGCAGTACTTC
TRBV5-4	.	TRBJ1-6	TRBD1	CASSFGTGDSPLHF	TGTGCCAGCAGCTTCGGGACAGGGGACTCACCCCTCCACTTT
TRBV10-2	.	TRBJ2-3	.	CASSELGVNGDTQYF	TGCGCCAGCAGTGAGTTAGGGGTAAATGGAGATACGCAGTATTTT
TRBV10-3	.	TRBJ2-1	.	CAIRGTGQNEQFF	TGTGCCATCAGGGGGACCGGACAGAATGAGCAGTTCTTC
TRBV5-6	.	TRBJ2-5	.	CASSGAGETQYF	TGTGCCAGCAGCGGTGCGGGAGAGACCCAGTACTTC
TRBV5-4	.	TRBJ2-5	.	CASSRETGTGAETQYF	TGTGCCAGCAGCCGAGAAACAGGGACCGGGGCAGAGACCCAGTACTTC
TRBV27	.	TRBJ1-1	TRBD1	CASSLGTGLNEAFF	TGTGCCAGCAGCCTAGGGACAGGCCTTAATGAAGCTTTCTTT
TRBV6-5	.	TRBJ1-2	TRBD1	CASSYAPGQGDHGYTF	TGTGCCAGCAGTTACGCTCCGGGACAGGGGGATCATGGCTACACCTTC
TRBV12-3/TRBV12-4	.	TRBJ2-7	.	CASSLGLTLEQYF	TGTGCCAGCAGTTTGGGCCTCACTCTCGAGCAGTACTTC
TRBV11-2	.	TRBJ2-6	.	CASSPFSGANVLTF	TGTGCCAGCAGCCCATTCTCTGGGGCCAACGTCCTGACTTTC
TRBV9	.	TRBJ2-7	TRBD1	CASSVGTGGSYEQYF	TGTGCCAGCAGCGTCGGGACAGGGGGCTCCTACGAGCAGTACTTC
TRBV21-1	.	TRBJ2-2	.	CASSNDFYRGRAGELFF	TGTGCCAGCAGCAACGATTTTTACAGGGGAAGGGCCGGGGAGCTGTTTTTT
TRBV2	.	TRBJ2-5	.	CASSESRQETQYF	TGTGCCAGCAGTGAAAGCAGGCAAGAGACCCAGTACTTC
TRBV7-9	.	TRBJ1-2	.	CAWGGIPNYGYTF	TGTGCCTGGGGGGGCATACCCAACTATGGCTACACCTTC
TRBV28	.	TRBJ2-3	.	CASRPQGTDTQYF	TGTGCCAGCAGACCACAGGGCACAGATACGCAGTATTTT
TRBV4-1	.	TRBJ1-2	.	CASSLHRTVNYGYTF	TGCGCCAGCAGCCTCCACCGGACAGTAAACTATGGCTACACCTTC
TRBV21-1	.	TRBJ2-7	.	CASSKGTSGSYEQYF	TGTGCCAGCAGCAAAGGGACTAGCGGCTCCTACGAGCAGTACTTC
TRBV9	.	TRBJ2-6	TRBD1	CASSARTGGGGSGANVLTF	TGTGCCAGCAGCGCTAGGACAGGGGGCGGGGGCTCTGGGGCCAACGTCCTGACTTTC
TRBV5-1	.	TRBJ2-6	TRBD1	CASSLEGGNTGANVLTF	TGCGCCAGCAGCTTGGAAGGGGGCAACACTGGGGCCAACGTCCTGACTTTC
TRBV28	.	TRBJ1-2	.	CASSMTGPNYGYTF	TGTGCCAGCAGTATGACAGGCCCCAACTATGGCTACACCTTC
TRBV3-1/TRBV3-2	.	TRBJ2-7	.	CASSQGVNRYEQYF	TGTGCCAGCAGCCAAGGTGTAAACAGATACGAGCAGTACTTC
TRBV6-2/TRBV6-3	.	TRBJ1-3	.	CASSSGGNTIYF	TGTGCCAGCAGCTCGGGTGGAAACACCATATATTTT
TRBV30	.	TRBJ2-7	TRBD2	CAWSDWGTKASSYEQYF	TGTGCCTGGAGCGATTGGGGGACTAAGGCAAGCTCCTACGAGCAGTACTTC
TRBV11-2	.	TRBJ1-1	.	CASSRIASGRTEAFF	TGTGCCAGCAGCCGAATAGCCTCGGGGAGGACTGAAGCTTTCTTT
TRBV11-2	.	TRBJ1-3	.	CASSPARGGSGNTIYF	TGTGCCAGCAGCCCAGCGCGGGGGGGCTCTGGAAACACCATATATTTT
TRBV27	.	TRBJ1-1	.	CASSLGANTEAFF	TGTGCCAGCAGTTTAGGGGCGAACACTGAAGCTTTCTTT
TRBV28	.	TRBJ1-2	TRBD1	CASRPDRGGYLGGYTF	TGTGCCAGCAGACCGGACAGGGGAGGGTACTTAGGTGGCTACACCTTC
TRBV4-1	.	TRBJ2-7	TRBD1	CASSLVPTGQGAVYEQYF	TGCGCCAGCAGCCTCGTCCCCACCGGACAGGGGGCAGTATACGAGCAGTACTTC
TRBV6-2/TRBV6-3	.	TRBJ2-7	.	CASSYGNSYEQYF	TGTGCCAGCAGTTACGGCAACTCCTACGAGCAGTACTTC
TRBV4-1	.	TRBJ2-7	TRBD2	CASSQVRSGGLYEQYF	TGCGCCAGCAGCCAAGTTCGGAGCGGGGGTTTATACGAGCAGTACTTC
TRBV27	once	TRBJ2-7	.	CASSLARGYEQYF	TGTGCCAGCAGTTTAGCCCGGGGCTACGAGCAGTACTTC
TRBV2	.	TRBJ1-1	TRBD1	CASSAAPGQGIEQMNTEAFF	TGTGCCAGCAGCGCCGCCCCGGGACAGGGAATAGAACAAATGAACACTGAAGCTTTCTTT
TRBV9	.	TRBJ2-3	TRBD1	CASSVVPTGGLSTQYF	TGTGCCAGCAGCGTAGTCCCCACAGGGGGTCTAAGTACGCAGTATTTT
TRBV6-6	.	TRBJ1-4	TRBD1	CASSYRGGITNEKLFF	TGTGCCAGCAGTTACCGAGGGGGCATCACTAATGAAAAACTGTTTTTT
TRBV4-2	.	TRBJ1-2	TRBD1	CASSQEGTVPLYGYTF	TGTGCCAGCAGCCAAGAGGGGACAGTACCCTTATATGGCTACACCTTC
TRBV11-2	few	TRBJ1-1	.	CASSFRESLNTEAFF	TGTGCCAGCAGCTTCCGTGAGTCCTTGAACACTGAAGCTTTCTTT
TRBV28	.	TRBJ1-2	.	CASSFSQWSFGYTF	TGTGCCAGCAGTTTCTCCCAATGGAGTTTTGGCTACACCTTC
TRBV11-2	.	TRBJ1-1	TRBD1	CASSLDRGGQGINTEAFF	TGTGCCAGCAGCTTAGATCGGGGCGGACAGGGGATAAACACTGAAGCTTTCTTT